This TCR beta chain originates from a study of cytomegalovirus exposure and HLA in healthy donors. Study at large: Of all 380 or so donors who were genotyped, 81% belonged to the Caucasian-associated ancestry cluster. The study's findings and limits: In terms of immune exposure information, only CMV serostatus was available. Reportedly, cytomegalovirus status was diagnosed with high sensitivity and specificity. Most TCR sequences showed up rarely, but some public TCRs showed up in many donors.

Primers included in the PCR were 60 Vbeta and 13 Jbeta primers. This table comes from immunoSEQ multiplex PCR, and its TCRdb copy is limited to in-frame clones, with some not included. Of approximately 110,000 clones listed, roughly 74% are singletons. As concerns this clone: Antigen specificity is unknown.

The clonotype originates from a woman between 45 and 65 years old in good health and CMV-seropositive. The sample taken for sequencing was PBMCs.

The chain's CDR3 is CASSLGGQTLYGYTF. The CDR3 region has the DNA TGTGCCAGCAGCTTAGGGGGGCAGACTCTCTATGGCTACACCTTC. This chain uses TRBV11-2 with TRBJ1-2; TRBD1 is a possible D gene (6 bases). The CDR3 runs to 15 residues. Germline assignment: CDR1 SGHAT and CDR2 FQNNGV. Trimming shortened V by 1 base and J by 4 bases, and 13 bases separated the two germline ends. The full variable domain, completed using reference TRBV11-2 and TRBJ1-2, is EAGVAQSPRYKIIEKRQSVAFWCNPISGHATLYWYQQILGQGPKLLIQFQNNGVVDDSQLPKDRFSAERLKGVDSTLKIQPAKLEDSAVYLCASSLGGQTLYGYTFGSGTRLTVV.